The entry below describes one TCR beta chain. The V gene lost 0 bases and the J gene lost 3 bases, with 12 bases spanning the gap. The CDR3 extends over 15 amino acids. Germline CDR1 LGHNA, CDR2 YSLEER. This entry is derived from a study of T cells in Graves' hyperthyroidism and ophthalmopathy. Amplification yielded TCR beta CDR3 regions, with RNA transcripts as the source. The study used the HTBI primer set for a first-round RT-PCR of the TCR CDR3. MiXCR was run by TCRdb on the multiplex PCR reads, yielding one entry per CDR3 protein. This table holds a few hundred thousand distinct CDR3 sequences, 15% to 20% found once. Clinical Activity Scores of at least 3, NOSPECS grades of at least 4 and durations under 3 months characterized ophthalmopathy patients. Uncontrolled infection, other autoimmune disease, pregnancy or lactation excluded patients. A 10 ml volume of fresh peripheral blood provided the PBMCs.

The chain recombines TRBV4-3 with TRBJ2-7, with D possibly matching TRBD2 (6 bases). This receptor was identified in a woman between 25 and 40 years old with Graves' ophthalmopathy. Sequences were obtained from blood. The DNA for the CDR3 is TGCGCCAGCAGCCAAGATTGGGAGGAACTCTACGAGCAGTACTTC. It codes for CASSQDWEELYEQYF.